The 28 T cell receptor beta chains listed next were all sequenced from one sample in a study of beta chain features in type 1 diabetes. What was sequenced were expressed TCRB transcripts, since all of the isolated RNA had been reverse transcribed. The table came from immunoSEQ multiplex PCR; TCRdb's copy has only in-frame clones and leaves some out. The sample includes about 650,000 clones, around 12% of them seen just once. Their antigen targets remain unknown. Study-wide points: Type 1 diabetes patients had TCRB CDR3s that were shorter (moderately but significantly so) in all four CD4+ subsets.

Sequences were obtained from naive CD4+ T cells from blood. These receptors were collected from a man younger than 45 with type 1 diabetes.

This clone was observed a handful of times. Other DNA sequences in the same sample also yield this CDR3. The chain combines TRBV9 with TRBJ2-7, with 8 bases matching TRBD1. There are 14 residues in the CDR3. Per germline, CDR1 SGDLS and CDR2 YYNGEE. Trimming removed 2 bases from V and 4 bases from J; junction bases left unmatched: 5. CDR3 residues: CASSVGTGDYEQYF. The CDR3 nucleotides are TGTGCCAGCAGCGTCGGGACAGGAGATTACGAGCAGTACTTC. Looking up the rest from reference TRBV9 and TRBJ2-7 gives the full variable domain: DSGVTQTPKHLITATGQRVTLRCSPRSGDLSVYWYQQSLDQGLQFLIQYYNGEERAKGNILERFSAQQFPDLHSELNLSSLELGDSALYFCASSVGTGDYEQYFGPGTRLTVT.

This clone was seen more than once but under ten times. This sequence joins TRBV11-2 and TRBJ1-5, with D uncertain. V was shortened by 5 bases and J by 4 bases, with 12 bases between the two germline ends. Germline CDR1 SGHAT, CDR2 FQNNGV. The CDR3 runs to 14 residues. The CDR3 DNA is TGTGCCAGCAGCCGAGATGCCGGAAATCAGCCCCAGCATTTT. As protein: CASSRDAGNQPQHF.

A few counts support this clone. The chain couples TRBV30 to TRBJ2-7; no reliable D call. V shed 0 bases and J shed 6 bases, with 6 bases lying between them. The CDR3 sequence is 11 residues long. Germline-derived CDR1 and CDR2 are GTSNPN and SVGIG (reference sequence). CDR3 nucleotides: TGTGCCTGGAGTGTACAGAGCGAGCAGTACTTC. It codes for CAWSVQSEQYF.

There are a few counts of this clone. The CDR3 protein is CASSQAGHQQETQYF. As DNA, the CDR3 is TGTGCCAGCAGCCAAGCGGGACACCAACAAGAGACCCAGTACTTC. This sequence joins TRBV4-2 and TRBJ2-5; maybe TRBD1 (6 bases). CDR1 is LGHNA and CDR2 is YNFKEQ in the germline V gene. The CDR3 runs to 15 residues. V was pared by 1 base and J by 2 bases, with 11 bases between.

This clone has only a few counts. The CDR3 DNA reads as TGTGCCAGCAGCCCGGGCAGGGCATGGGAGACCCAGTACTTC. Its protein is CASSPGRAWETQYF. The chain uses TRBV7-8 and TRBJ2-5; a possible D gene is TRBD1 (5 bases). The CDR3 contains 14 residues. V lost 5 bases, J lost 5 bases, and 15 bases lay in between. Germline V gene sequence: CDR1 SGHVS, CDR2 FQNEAQ.

The DNA for the CDR3 is TGTGCCAGCAGCTACAGAAGGGGGGGGGCCACAGATACGCAGTATTTT. Translation gives CASSYRRGGATDTQYF. This chain links TRBV7-2 with TRBJ2-3, with D maybe TRBD2 (7 bases). From germline, CDR1 is SGHTA and CDR2 FQGNSA. The CDR3 consists of 16 residues. Deletions cut 4 bases from V and 2 bases from J, with 16 bases between.

The V gene is TRBV7-9, the J gene TRBJ1-6; possible D gene TRBD1, 6 bases. The germline gives CDR1 SEHNR, CDR2 FQNEAQ (reference sequence). The CDR3 has 15 amino acids. V was pared by 7 bases and J by 9 bases, with 19 bases between. The CDR3 region is CASTTQGGAISPLHF. The DNA for the CDR3 is TGTGCCAGCACCACCCAAGGGGGAGCTATTTCACCCCTCCACTTT.

In its sample, this clone was seen a few times. V usage is TRBV14 and J usage is TRBJ2-7; tentative D call: TRBD2 (7 bases). CDR1 and CDR2 (germline): SGHDN, FVKESK. The CDR3 extends over 14 amino acids. V lost 1 base to trimming and J lost 5 bases, with 12 bases between them. The CDR3 is CASSQAAGADEQYF. The CDR3 DNA sequence: TGTGCCAGCAGCCAAGCGGCGGGGGCGGACGAGCAGTACTTC.

The chain is built from TRBV25-1 and TRBJ2-2, with 7 positions matching TRBD1. The CDR3 consists of 16 residues. Germline V gives CDR1 MGHDK, CDR2 SYGVNS. The junction had 9 bases not matched to a gene; V was cut back by 1 base and J by 7 bases. CDR3 DNA: TGTGCCAGCAGTGAATCGTGGGACAGTCGGGTCGGGGAGCTGTTTTTT. Translated: CASSESWDSRVGELFF.

The gene calls are TRBV5-1 and TRBJ2-3; TRBD2 agrees at 7 bases. This CDR3 is built from 19 residues. V shed 3 bases and J 4 bases; nucleotides not matched to a gene: 20. The V gene's germline CDR1 is SGHRS and CDR2 YFSETQ. In nucleotides, the CDR3 is TGCGCCAGCAGCTCCCCCTTAGTCTTAGGGACTATCTGGGCAGATACGCAGTATTTT. Its protein is CASSSPLVLGTIWADTQYF. Using reference TRBV5-1 and TRBJ2-3 for the parts outside the CDR3, the full variable domain is KAGVTQTPRYLIKTRGQQVTLSCSPISGHRSVSWYQQTPGQGLQFLFEYFSETQRNKGNFPGRFSGRQFSNSRSEMNVSTLELGDSALYLCASSSPLVLGTIWADTQYFGPGTRLTVL.

The chain has TRBV7-2 and TRBJ1-6; D possibly corresponds to TRBD1 (5 bases). Per germline, CDR1 SGHTA and CDR2 FQGNSA. This CDR3 contains 17 residues. The V and J ends lost 6 bases and 5 bases respectively, with 20 bases between them. CDR3 DNA: TGTGCCAGCAGATCCCCCGGCTCCGACAGAAATAATTCACCCCTCCACTTT. Translating it yields CASRSPGSDRNNSPLHF.

The chain links TRBV7-2 to TRBJ2-5, with D perhaps matching TRBD1 (5 bases). The V gene lost 3 bases and the J gene lost 3 bases, with 8 bases spanning the gap. The CDR3 has 13 amino acids. Germline CDR1 SGHTA, CDR2 FQGNSA. The CDR3 region is CASSFGREETQYF. The CDR3, as DNA: TGTGCCAGCAGCTTCGGCAGGGAAGAGACCCAGTACTTC.

Details on this clone: Other DNA sequences from this sample encode an identical CDR3 as well. The chain combines TRBV7-9 with TRBJ1-5, with TRBD1 identical over 8 bases. The CDR3 has 13 amino acids. V shed 6 bases, J shed 5 bases, and the junction held 3 bases outside the gene matches. Germline CDR1 and CDR2: SEHNR and FQNEAQ (reference sequence). The CDR3 nucleotides read TGTGCCAGCAGTTTGACAGGGGATCAGCCCCAGCATTTT. Its protein is CASSLTGDQPQHF.

The chain links TRBV5-6 to TRBJ2-3; tentatively, D is TRBD2 (5 bases). The V end was cut by 2 bases, the J end by 2 bases, with 15 bases between. There are 16 residues in the CDR3. From germline, CDR1 is SGHDT and CDR2 YYEEEE. In nucleotides, the CDR3 is TGTGCCAGCAGCTTTCTAGCAAGTACCAACACAGATACGCAGTATTTT. It codes for CASSFLASTNTDTQYF.

This clone occurred a few times. This chain connects TRBV7-8 to TRBJ2-6; the D gene could be TRBD1 or TRBD2 (5 bases each). V was trimmed by 8 bases and J by 2 bases, leaving 10 bases between them. The CDR3 runs 14 residues. Germline assignment: CDR1 SGHVS and CDR2 FQNEAQ. Here the CDR3 reads CASGDPPGANVLTF. CDR3 bases: TGTGCCAGCGGGGACCCGCCTGGGGCCAACGTCCTGACTTTC. Together with reference TRBV7-8 and TRBJ2-6, the CDR3 gives the full variable domain: GAGVSQSPRYKVAKRGQDVALRCDPISGHVSLFWYQQALGQGPEFLTYFQNEAQLDKSGLPSDRFFAERPEGSVSTLKIQRTQQEDSAVYLCASGDPPGANVLTFGAGSRLTVL.

The chain links TRBV9 to TRBJ1-4, with TRBD1 matching over 7 bases. V lost 4 bases and J lost 0; bases outside the gene matches: 12. Germline lookup yields CDR1 SGDLS and CDR2 YYNGEE. The CDR3 runs to 18 residues. This CDR3 is CASSPSLTGPATNEKLFF. The CDR3 DNA sequence: TGTGCCAGCAGCCCCTCCTTGACAGGGCCGGCAACTAATGAAAAACTGTTTTTT.

There are a few counts of this clone. Relative to the germline gene, one junction end is altered; a read error may explain this. The chain carries TRBV30 and TRBJ1-2; D perhaps matches TRBD1 (5 bases). CDR3 length: 15 amino acids. Germline-derived CDR1 and CDR2 are GTSNPN and SVGIG (reference sequence). CDR3 bases: TGTGCCTGGAGCCCTACAAGGACCCTCGATGGGGCTAACGCCTTC. It specifies CAWSPTRTLDGANAF.

This clone was found a few times. The chain carries TRBV28 and TRBJ2-7, with TRBD1 identical over 7 bases. The junction had 3 bases not matched to a gene; V was cut back by 3 bases and J by 1 base. CDR1 MDHEN and CDR2 SYDVKM come from the germline V gene. This CDR3 is built from 14 residues. CDR3: CASSFLQGSYEQYF. The CDR3 DNA follows: TGTGCCAGCAGTTTTTTACAGGGGTCCTACGAGCAGTACTTC.

The chain employs TRBV19 and TRBJ2-3, with TRBD1 identical over 7 bases. Germline CDR1 and CDR2: LNHDA and SQIVND (reference sequence). The CDR3 has 12 residues. V shed 8 bases, J shed 3 bases, and the junction held 2 bases outside the gene matches. The CDR3, as DNA: TGTGCCAGTCGGGACAGAACAGATACGCAGTATTTT. This encodes CASRDRTDTQYF.

This chain connects TRBV2 to TRBJ2-5; D might be TRBD1 or TRBD2, each matching 6 bases. Trimming pared 7 bases from V and 2 bases from J, leaving 11 bases between. The length of the CDR3 is 13 residues. Germline V gives CDR1 SNHLY, CDR2 FYNNEI. CDR3 region: CASNRGTQETQYF. The CDR3, as DNA: TGTGCCAGCAACCGGGGGACACAAGAGACCCAGTACTTC.

This clone was seen only a few times. V gene TRBV6-5 combines with J gene TRBJ2-5; D call uncertain. CDR1 and CDR2 (germline): MNHEY, SVGAGI. This CDR3 has 13 residues. Trimming stripped 5 bases from V and 5 bases from J, with 12 bases between. The CDR3 here is CASSISRMETQYF. For the CDR3, the DNA is TGTGCCAGCAGTATTAGTCGGATGGAGACCCAGTACTTC.

This clone was found a few times. This chain's CDR3 is CAWHQGAETQYF. As DNA, the CDR3 is TGTGCCTGGCACCAGGGTGCGGAGACCCAGTACTTC. The rearrangement links TRBV30 to TRBJ2-5, with D possibly being TRBD1 (5 bases). In germline, CDR1 is GTSNPN, CDR2 SVGIG (reference sequence). Trimming shortened V by 5 bases and J by 5 bases, and 12 bases separated the two germline ends. The CDR3 has 12 residues.

The sample holds a few counts of this clone. This chain's CDR3 is CASSQDGKWGLGEQYF. As DNA, the CDR3 is TGCGCCAGCAGCCAAGATGGGAAGTGGGGCCTTGGAGAGCAGTACTTC. The V and J genes are TRBV4-3 and TRBJ2-7; possible D gene TRBD1, 5 bases. CDR1 and CDR2 (germline): LGHNA, YSLEER. V lost 0 bases and J lost 7, with 19 bases in between. CDR3 length: 16 amino acids.

This chain connects TRBV11-2 to TRBJ2-5; weak D call: TRBD1 (5 bases). V shed 3 bases and J shed 4 bases, with 6 bases lying between them. Germline V gene sequence: CDR1 SGHAT, CDR2 FQNNGV. This CDR3 comprises 12 residues. CDR3 region: CASSFQGETQYF. CDR3 DNA sequence: TGTGCCAGCAGCTTCCAGGGAGAGACCCAGTACTTC.

A few counts support this clone. This chain connects TRBV7-9 to TRBJ1-1; D is unresolved. Germline CDR1 is SEHNR and CDR2 is FQNEAQ (reference sequence). This CDR3 comprises 14 residues. Trimming took 4 bases from V and 1 from J, leaving 10 bases between them. This CDR3 is CASSSNPGNTEAFF. DNA of the CDR3: TGTGCCAGCAGCTCCAATCCAGGGAACACTGAAGCTTTCTTT.

V is TRBV30 and J is TRBJ1-2; D not certain. Germline CDR1 is GTSNPN and CDR2 is SVGIG (reference sequence). The CDR3 spans 16 residues. Trimming stripped 4 bases from V and 5 bases from J, with 23 bases between. As DNA, the CDR3 is TGTGCCTGGAACTTCGGAGTGGGGTTCACCCCGTATGGCTACACCTTC. Its protein product is CAWNFGVGFTPYGYTF.

V and J are TRBV29-1 and TRBJ2-4; D not resolved. The CDR3 length is 14 residues. Between the trimmed V and J ends, which lost 2 bases and 0 bases, there was a span of 8 bases. Germline CDR1 SQVTM, CDR2 ANQGSEA. The DNA of the CDR3 is TGCAGCGTTGAAAGCACCCTAGCCAAAAACATTCAGTACTTC. It codes for CSVESTLAKNIQYF.

This clone was observed a few times. V usage is TRBV11-3 and J usage is TRBJ2-1; the match to TRBD2 covers 14 bases. The CDR3 has 15 amino acids. The trim removed 3 bases at V and 5 bases at J, leaving 0 bases unmatched. Per germline, CDR1 SGHNT and CDR2 YENEEA. The CDR3 loop is CASSLTSGGDNEQFF. The CDR3 DNA sequence: TGTGCCAGCAGCTTGACTAGCGGGGGGGACAATGAGCAGTTCTTC. The variable domain in full, completed from reference TRBV11-3 and TRBJ2-1, reads EAGVVQSPRYKIIEKKQPVAFWCNPISGHNTLYWYLQNLGQGPELLIRYENEEAVDDSQLPKDRFSAERLKGVDSTLKIQPAELGDSAVYLCASSLTSGGDNEQFFGPGTRLTVL.